Listed below are T cell receptor beta chains from one sample, sequenced in a study of graft-versus-host responses after intestinal transplantation. Repertoires were generated with immunoSEQ multiplex PCR, while TCRdb's copy carries only in-frame clones and drops some. The sample carries roughly 20,000 clones, 40% to 45% recorded once. The sample here was alloreactive CD8+ T cells from a mixed lymphocyte reaction culture, taken before intestinal transplant. Receptor source: a human patient who received an intestinal transplant. Each CDR3 is given with its conserved first and last residue. D genes are given only for firm matches. Size is omitted from some rows. Given values are once, few, many or a class for expanded clones.

TRBV19	few	TRBD1	TRBJ2-1	TGTGCCAGTAGTGCCCGGGACAGAACTTACAATGAGCAGTTCTTC	CASSARDRTYNEQFF
TRBV5-1	NA	TRBD1	TRBJ1-2	TGCGCCAGCAGCCCCGAGACAGGGGCCATCTATGGCTACACCTTC	CASSPETGAIYGYTF
TRBV2	NA	TRBD2	TRBJ2-1	TGTGCCAGCAGGGGGAGGGGTCGCTACAATGAGCAGTTCTTC	CASRGRGRYNEQFF
TRBV6-5	NA	TRBD1	TRBJ1-2	TGTGCCAGCAGTCTGGACAGGCTCGCCTATGGCTACACCTTC	CASSLDRLAYGYTF
TRBV19	few	NA	TRBJ2-1	TGTGCCAGTAGTATAGGGACACCTTACAATGAGCAGTTCTTC	CASSIGTPYNEQFF
TRBV19	NA	NA	TRBJ2-1	TGTGCCAGTAGTATCGGGTCTAGCGAATACAATGAGCAGTTCTTC	CASSIGSSEYNEQFF
TRBV7-9	medium-sized	NA	TRBJ2-1	TGTGCCAGCAGCTTAAAACTAGTCCCCCCCCATGAGCAGTTCTTC	CASSLKLVPPHEQFF
TRBV5-1	few	TRBD2	TRBJ2-1	TGCGCCAGCAGGACTAGCGAGGGCTATGAGCAGTTCTTC	CASRTSEGYEQFF
TRBV6-1	NA	TRBD1	TRBJ1-6	TGTGCCAGCAGTCCCAGGACAGGGAATAATTCACCCCTCCACTTT	CASSPRTGNNSPLHF
TRBV7-9	NA	NA	TRBJ2-2	TGTGCCAGCAGCTTAGGGGGGTTCGGGGAGCTGTTTTTT	CASSLGGFGELFF
TRBV7-5	NA	NA	TRBJ2-7	TGTGCCAGAAGCTTAGGAGTTGCCTATACGTTGGGGCAGTACTTC	CARSLGVAYTLGQYF
TRBV11-2	few	NA	TRBJ2-1	TGTGCCAGCAGCACCCGTGTTAGTCTTAATGAGCAGTTCTTC	CASSTRVSLNEQFF
TRBV19	NA	NA	TRBJ1-5	TGTGCCAGTAGTACAGGACGGATCCTGGGGCCCCAGCATTTT	CASSTGRILGPQHF
TRBV21-1	NA	NA	TRBJ2-7	TGTGCCAGCAGCTCCACCCTGGGAGGCTCCTACGAGCAGTACTTC	CASSSTLGGSYEQYF
TRBV11-2	few	TRBD2	TRBJ2-1	TGTGCCAGCAGCTTCGTTCATTTGCTAGCGGGAGGGAATGAGCAGTTCTTC	CASSFVHLLAGGNEQFF
TRBV10-3	once	NA	TRBJ2-7	TGTGCCATCACTCGACAGGAGTCCTCCTACGAGCAGTACTTC	CAITRQESSYEQYF
TRBV4-1	large	NA	TRBJ1-2	TGCGCCAGCAGCCAAGAAAACACCGGGGATTTCGGCTACACCTTC	CASSQENTGDFGYTF
TRBV21-1	once	NA	TRBJ1-2	TGTGCCAGCAGCGGGAAGGCTGGCACCTTC	CASSGKAGTF
TRBV6-5	few	TRBD1	TRBJ2-2	TGTGCCAGCAGGGGACAGGGCCAGCGGACCGGGGAGCTGTTTTTT	CASRGQGQRTGELFF
TRBV5-6	few	TRBD1	TRBJ2-5	TGTGCCAGCAGCTCCCCGACAGGGAGTGAGACCCAGTACTTC	CASSSPTGSETQYF
TRBV18	NA	NA	TRBJ2-3	TGTGCCAGCTCACCACCGAGGACGGATACGCAGTATTTT	CASSPPRTDTQYF
TRBV5-1	medium-sized	TRBD1	TRBJ1-2	TGCGCCAGCAGCTCGACAATTACAGGGGGCGAATCGGATGGCTACACCTTC	CASSSTITGGESDGYTF
TRBV28	few	NA	TRBJ1-1	TGTGCCAGCAGGCCTCTAAATGAAGCTTTCTTT	CASRPLNEAFF
TRBV28	NA	TRBD1	TRBJ1-5	TGTGCCAGTGACAGGGGTTCAGTCGGTCAGCCCCAGCATTTT	CASDRGSVGQPQHF
TRBV25-1	NA	TRBD1	TRBJ1-2	TGTGCCAGCAGTACACGAAACCGACAGGGGGCGGGTGGCTACACCTTC	CASSTRNRQGAGGYTF